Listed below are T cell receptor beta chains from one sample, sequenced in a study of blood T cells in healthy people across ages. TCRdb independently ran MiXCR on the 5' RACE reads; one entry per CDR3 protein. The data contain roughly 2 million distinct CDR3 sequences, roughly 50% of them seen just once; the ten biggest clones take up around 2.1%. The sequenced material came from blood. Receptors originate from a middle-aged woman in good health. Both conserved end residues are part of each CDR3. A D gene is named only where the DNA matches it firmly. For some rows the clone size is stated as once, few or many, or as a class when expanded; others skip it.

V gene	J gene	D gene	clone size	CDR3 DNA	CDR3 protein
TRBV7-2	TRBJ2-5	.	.	TGTGCCAGCAGCTTAGCTTTTGGTGGCAGGCTACAAGAGACCCAGTACTTC	CASSLAFGGRLQETQYF
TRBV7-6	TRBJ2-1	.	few	TGTGCCAGCAGCTCGAAACCGCCCACATCACTGTTCGATGAGCAGTTCTTC	CASSSKPPTSLFDEQFF
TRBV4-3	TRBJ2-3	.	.	TGCGCCAGCAGCCAGCGAATGAGCCGTGGGGGGCTGAGAACAGATACGCAGTATTTT	CASSQRMSRGGLRTDTQYF
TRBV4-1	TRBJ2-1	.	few	TGCGCCAGCAGCCAAGAAGGGACCCGCAACAATGAGCAGTTCTTC	CASSQEGTRNNEQFF
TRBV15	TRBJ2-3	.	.	TGTGCCACCAGCCCCCAAACATCGTGGGATACGCAGTATTTT	CATSPQTSWDTQYF
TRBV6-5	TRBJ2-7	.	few	TGTGCCAGCAGTCAAACTTCAGGGAACGACGAGCAGTACTTC	CASSQTSGNDEQYF
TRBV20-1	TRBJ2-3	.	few	TGCAGTGCGCCCCTCTGGGTCGGTGGCCCAGATACGCAGTATTTT	CSAPLWVGGPDTQYF
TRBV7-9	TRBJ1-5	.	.	TGTGCCAGCAGCTTAGCGGGGGAGATCAGCAATCAGCCCCAGCATTTT	CASSLAGEISNQPQHF
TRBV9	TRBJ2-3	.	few	TGTGCCAGCAGCGGTGCCGTAGCGGATACGCAGTATTTT	CASSGAVADTQYF
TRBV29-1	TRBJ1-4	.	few	TGCAGCGTTGTGGGGACACAAACTGAAAAACTGTTTTTT	CSVVGTQTEKLFF
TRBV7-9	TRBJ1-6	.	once	TGTGCCAGCAGCTTGGCCAGGGTCGATTCACCCCTCCACTTT	CASSLARVDSPLHF
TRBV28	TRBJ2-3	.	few	TGTGCCAGCAGAGCCCAACGGGGCACAGATACGCAGTATTTT	CASRAQRGTDTQYF
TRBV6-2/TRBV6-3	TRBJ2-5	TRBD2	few	TGTGCCAGCAGAGCCAGCGGGGGGGTCCGTGAGACCCAGTACTTC	CASRASGGVRETQYF
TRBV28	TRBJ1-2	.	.	TGTGCCAGCACCCTGGGTGCTAACTATGGCTACACCTTC	CASTLGANYGYTF
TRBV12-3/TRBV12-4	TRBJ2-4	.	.	TGTGCCAGCACCCCAGAGCTAGCCAAAAACATTCAGTACTTC	CASTPELAKNIQYF
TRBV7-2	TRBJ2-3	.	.	TGTGCCAGCAGCCTACCGGTAGGCAGTGGGCACACAGATACGCAGTATTTT	CASSLPVGSGHTDTQYF
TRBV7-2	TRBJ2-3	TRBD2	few	TGTGCCAGCAGCTTAGCGGGCGGGGGGGCAACCGTTCGAGCGCAGTATTTT	CASSLAGGGATVRAQYF
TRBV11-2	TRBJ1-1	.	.	TGTGCCAGCAGCTTAGAGTTTGGGGGTAACACTAAAGCTTTCTTT	CASSLEFGGNTKAFF
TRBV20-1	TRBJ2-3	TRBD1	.	TGCAGTGCCACAGGGGAGTTTGGCACAGATACGCAGTATTTT	CSATGEFGTDTQYF
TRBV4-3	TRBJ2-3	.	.	TGCGCCAGCAGCCACATAATAATGATGGTATCTAGCACAGATACGCAGTATTTT	CASSHIIMMVSSTDTQYF
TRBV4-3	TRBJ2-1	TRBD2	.	TGCGCCAGCAGCCAAGATTTAGCGGGGGAGACTTACAATGAGCAGTTCTTC	CASSQDLAGETYNEQFF
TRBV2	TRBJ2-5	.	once	TGTGCCAGCAGTGAACAGACTATCCAAGAGACCCAGTACTTC	CASSEQTIQETQYF
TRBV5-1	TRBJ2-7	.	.	TGCGCCAGCAGCCACTATTTAACAGGGTTCAATAGTACCCAGTACTTC	CASSHYLTGFNSTQYF
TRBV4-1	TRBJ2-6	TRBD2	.	TGCGCCAGCAGCCAAGTAGCGGGAGTCTCTGGGGCCAACGTCCTGACTTTC	CASSQVAGVSGANVLTF
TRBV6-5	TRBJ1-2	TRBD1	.	TGTGCCAGCAGTAAAACAGGGGGGCCGTATGGCTACACCTTC	CASSKTGGPYGYTF
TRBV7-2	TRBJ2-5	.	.	TGTGCCAGCAGGGGGATTAGGGGGTTGGAAGAGACCCAGTACTTC	CASRGIRGLEETQYF
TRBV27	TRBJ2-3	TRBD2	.	TGTACCAGCATAATTAGCGGGGGGGACACAGATACGCAGTATTTT	CTSIISGGDTDTQYF
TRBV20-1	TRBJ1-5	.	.	TGCAGTGCTAGGGGGGCCAGGGACGGTCAGCCCCAGCATTTT	CSARGARDGQPQHF
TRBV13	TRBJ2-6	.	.	TGTGCCAGCAGCTTAGGGCGGGGCCCCGGCTCTGGGGCCAACGTCCTGACTTTC	CASSLGRGPGSGANVLTF
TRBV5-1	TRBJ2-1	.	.	TGCGCCAGCAGCTTGGCCAACGGCAACTACAATGAGCAGTTCTTC	CASSLANGNYNEQFF
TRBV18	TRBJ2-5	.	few	TGTGCCAGCTCACCAACGGGGGCGGAAGAGACCCAGTACTTC	CASSPTGAEETQYF
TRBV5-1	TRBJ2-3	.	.	TGCGCCAGCAGCCCGAGCAGCGGGAGCACAGATACGCAGTATTTT	CASSPSSGSTDTQYF
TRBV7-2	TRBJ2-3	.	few	TGTGCCAGCACCCGATTGGCCACAGATACGCAGTATTTT	CASTRLATDTQYF
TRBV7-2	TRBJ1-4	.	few	TGTGCCAGCAGCTTAGCGGCGGGGCACGAAAAACTGTTTTTT	CASSLAAGHEKLFF
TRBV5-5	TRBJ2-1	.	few	TGTGCCAGCAGCCAGGATATTACGAATGAGCAGTTCTTC	CASSQDITNEQFF
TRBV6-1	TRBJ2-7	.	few	TGTGCCAGCCGGGACTCGATTAGTCGCTACGAGCAGTACTTC	CASRDSISRYEQYF
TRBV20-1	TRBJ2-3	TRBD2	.	TGCAGTGCTAACGGACTAGAGGCAGATACGCAGTATTTT	CSANGLEADTQYF
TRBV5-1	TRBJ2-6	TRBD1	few	TGCGCCAGCAGCTTCTCGACTACCGGGACAGGGGCGATGGGGGCCAACGTCCTGACTTTC	CASSFSTTGTGAMGANVLTF
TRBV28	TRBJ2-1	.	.	TGTGCCAGCAGCCTCATAGAACTCTACAATGAGCAGTTCTTC	CASSLIELYNEQFF
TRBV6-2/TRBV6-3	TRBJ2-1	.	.	TGTGCCAGCGTCCCAGAGGGCAGATACAATGAGCAGTTCTTC	CASVPEGRYNEQFF
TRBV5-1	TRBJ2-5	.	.	TGCGCCAGCAGCTTGGAAGGACGGTCACAAGAGACCCAGTACTTC	CASSLEGRSQETQYF
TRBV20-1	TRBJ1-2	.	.	TGCAGTCCCCATGCAGAGCTATATGGCTACACCTTC	CSPHAELYGYTF
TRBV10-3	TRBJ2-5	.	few	TGTGCCATCAGTGATGAAGTTTTGGCGCAAGAGACCCAGTACTTC	CAISDEVLAQETQYF
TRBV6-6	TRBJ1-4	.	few	TGTGCCAGCAGCCACAACAATGAAAAACTGTTTTTT	CASSHNNEKLFF
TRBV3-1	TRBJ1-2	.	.	TGTGCCAGCAGCCAAATCTGGAACGGCCAGAACTATGGCTACACCTTC	CASSQIWNGQNYGYTF
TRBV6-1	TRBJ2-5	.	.	TGTGCCAGCAGTGTGGTCGGGGCTCGAGAGACCCAGTACTTC	CASSVVGARETQYF
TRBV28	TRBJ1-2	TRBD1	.	TGTGCCAGCAGTTTGGGGACAGCGAGAAACTATGGCTACACCTTC	CASSLGTARNYGYTF
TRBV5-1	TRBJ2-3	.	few	TGCGCCAGCAGCTTGGAGGACATCACAGATACGCAGTATTTT	CASSLEDITDTQYF
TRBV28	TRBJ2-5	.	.	TGTGCCAGCGGTAACACACCGACCCAGTACTTC	CASGNTPTQYF
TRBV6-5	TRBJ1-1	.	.	TGTGCCAGCAGGGTCGGCGGTCAGAACACTGAAGCTTTCTTT	CASRVGGQNTEAFF
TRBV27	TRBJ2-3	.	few	TGTGCCAGCAGTTCTCGCGGTTCTATTCATACGCAGTATTTT	CASSSRGSIHTQYF
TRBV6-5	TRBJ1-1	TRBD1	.	TGTGCCTGCGGGACAGGGGTCACTGAAGCTTTCTTT	CACGTGVTEAFF
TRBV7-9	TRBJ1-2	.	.	TGTGCCAGCAGCTTATCCGATTCCAAGGGCTATGGCTACACCTTC	CASSLSDSKGYGYTF
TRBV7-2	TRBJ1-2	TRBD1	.	TGTGCCAGCAGCCAGACAGGGCCCTACTATGGCCACACCTTC	CASSQTGPYYGHTF
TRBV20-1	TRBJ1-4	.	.	TGCAGTGCTAGCGCGGCTGAAAAACTGTTTTTT	CSASAAEKLFF